This T cell receptor beta chain is from a study of cytomegalovirus exposure and HLA in healthy donors. For this clone: Its specificity is unknown.

It was with 60 Vbeta and 13 Jbeta primers that the PCR ran. This table comes from immunoSEQ multiplex PCR, and its TCRdb copy is limited to in-frame clones, with some not included. The sample records about 180,000 clones, 76% being singletons. Study results and limitations: Most TCR sequences proved rare, with some public TCRs found in many donors.

The V end lost 7 bases, the J end lost 1 base, and 13 bases lay between the germline ends. Per germline, CDR1 MNHNY and CDR2 SVGAGI (reference sequence). The CDR3 runs 14 residues. This chain uses TRBV6-6 with TRBJ1-1; D remains unclear. The origin of this receptor is a man between 18 and 29 years old in good health and CMV-seronegative. The sequenced material came from PBMCs. The CDR3 loop is CASTRGRGNTEAFF. The CDR3 DNA sequence: TGTGCCAGCACCCGAGGGCGGGGGAACACTGAAGCTTTCTTT.